This TCR beta chain derives from a study of CD8+CD57+ T cells in acquired aplastic anemia. TCR beta VDJ and CDR3 profiling used genomic DNA as template. TCRdb independently ran MiXCR on the reads; one entry per CDR3 protein. The sample contains about 270,000 distinct CDR3 sequences, roughly 50% of which appear only once. Germline V gene sequence: CDR1 ENHRY, CDR2 SYGVKD. The V gene lost 2 bases and the J gene lost 1 base, with 8 bases spanning the gap. CDR3 length equals 15 residues. This clonotype was picked up a small number of times. The sequence derives from a human donor with severe aplastic anemia or a healthy control (not recorded which). The source material was sorted CD4+, CD8+, or CD8+CD57+ T cells (not recorded which) from PBMCs. V gene TRBV10-3 combines with J gene TRBJ2-2; D is unresolved. The CDR3 spells CAISELVKNTGELFF. DNA of the CDR3: TGTGCCATCAGTGAGCTGGTCAAGAACACCGGGGAGCTGTTTTTT.